A single sample gave rise to the 20 T cell receptor beta chains below, sequenced in a study of identical twins. TCRdb itself ran the 5' RACE reads through MiXCR, one entry per CDR3 protein. The data hold 1.5 million to 2 million distinct CDR3 sequences, with 25% to 35% observed a single time. Material for sequencing was cord blood. The receptors were sampled from a newborn girl in good health.

This clonotype appeared a few times. The chain employs TRBV20-1 and TRBJ1-5, with 8 bases that match TRBD1. This CDR3 is built from 14 residues. With 2 bases clipped from V and 4 bases from J, the junction kept 4 bases outside the gene matches. CDR1 and CDR2 (germline): DFQATT, SNEGSKA (reference sequence). This chain's CDR3 is CSARPRTGNQPQHF. The CDR3 DNA is TGCAGTGCTAGACCCCGGACAGGGAATCAGCCCCAGCATTTT.

The V gene is TRBV2, the J gene TRBJ2-5, with D possibly TRBD1 on 5 matching bases. With the DNA end fitting TRBJ2-7 better, the J assignment may be wrong. CDR3 size: 12 residues. Germline loops: CDR1 SNHLY, CDR2 FYNNEI. The CDR3 is CASSDNQGEQYF. Written as DNA, the CDR3 is TGTGCCAGCAGTGACAATCAGGGCGAGCAGTACTTC.

The V call is TRBV11-3, the J call TRBJ1-6; D remains ambiguous. The CDR3 has 16 amino acids. Trimming took off 5 bases at V and 2 bases at J, with 13 bases between the two ends. CDR1 is SGHNT and CDR2 is YENEEA in the germline V gene. CDR3 DNA sequence: TGTGCCAGCAGCGCAAAGAGGGTCACCTATAATTCACCCCTCCACTTT. Residues: CASSAKRVTYNSPLHF.

This clonotype was counted a single time. Relative to the germline gene, one junction end is altered; a read error may explain this. The rearrangement links TRBV4-2 to TRBJ2-1; no clear D. The germline gives CDR1 LGHNA, CDR2 YNFKEQ. CDR3 size: 14 residues. This CDR3 reads CASSQFVSYNDQFF. The CDR3 DNA is TGTGCCAGCAGCCAATTTGTTTCCTACAATGATCAGTTCTTC.

V is TRBV10-3 and J is TRBJ1-5; D might be TRBD1 (5 bases). The CDR3 sequence is 15 residues long. The V gene's germline CDR1 is ENHRY and CDR2 SYGVKD. Trimming pared 3 bases from V and 4 bases from J, leaving 13 bases between. The CDR3 sequence: CAISDSQDRNQPQHF. CDR3 DNA sequence: TGTGCCATCAGTGATTCACAGGATAGGAATCAGCCCCAGCATTTT.

V is TRBV7-8 and J is TRBJ2-3, with D unresolved. Per the germline V gene, CDR1 is SGHVS and CDR2 is FQNEAQ. CDR3 length equals 14 residues. V was shortened by 7 bases and J by 3 bases, with 14 bases between the two germline ends. This chain's CDR3 is CASMNFPATDTQYF. CDR3 coding DNA: TGTGCCAGCATGAATTTCCCGGCGACAGATACGCAGTATTTT.

This clonotype was detected many times. The gene calls are TRBV12-3 or TRBV12-4 and TRBJ2-5; TRBD2 is a possible D gene (6 bases). The CDR3 has 15 amino acids. Trimming cost V 5 bases and J 2 bases, with 15 bases left between them. CDR3 sequence reads: CASSRSGEVQETQYF. The CDR3 DNA follows: TGTGCCAGCAGTCGTAGCGGCGAGGTTCAAGAGACCCAGTACTTC.

V gene TRBV11-3 combines with J gene TRBJ2-1, with D tentatively TRBD1 (5 bases). The CDR3 length is 18 residues. Germline CDR1 and CDR2: SGHNT and YENEEA. With 1 base removed from V and 5 bases from J, the gap between germline ends came to 21 bases. DNA of the CDR3: TGTGCCAGCAGCTTAGGTGGGGCCTTAGAAGCCCCTAACAATGAGCAGTTCTTC. This encodes CASSLGGALEAPNNEQFF.

The chain combines TRBV7-2 with TRBJ2-7; possibly TRBD1 or TRBD2 for D (5 bases each). CDR1 is SGHTA and CDR2 is FQGNSA in the germline V gene. V lost 3 bases and J 2 bases, leaving 14 bases between the germline ends. The CDR3 has 15 residues. The CDR3 DNA is TGTGCCAGCAGCTTTTTATGGGACCCCACCTACGAGCAGTACTTC. This sequence encodes CASSFLWDPTYEQYF.

This clonotype was seen at least ten times. The genes are TRBV6-4 and TRBJ2-7; D remains unclear. V lost 6 bases and J lost 0, with 12 bases in between. Germline V CDR1 and CDR2: MRHNA, SNTAGT. This CDR3 contains 14 residues. CDR3 residues: CASSLMPNSYEQYF. CDR3 nucleotides: TGTGCCAGCAGCTTAATGCCAAACTCCTACGAGCAGTACTTC.

CDR3 region: CASSQEEREILETQYF. The CDR3 coding sequence is TGCGCCAGCAGCCAAGAAGAGCGGGAGATCTTGGAGACCCAGTACTTC. The chain uses TRBV4-1 and TRBJ2-5; TRBD2 matches at 8 bases. Germline lookup yields CDR1 MGHRA and CDR2 YSYEKL. V shed 0 bases and J 5 bases; nucleotides not matched to a gene: 8. The CDR3 sequence is 16 residues long.

The V call is TRBV12-3 or TRBV12-4, the J call TRBJ1-5; D unresolved. This CDR3 has 13 amino acids. Trimming pared 2 bases from V and 9 bases from J, leaving 11 bases between. In DNA form, the CDR3 reads TGTGCCAGCAGTTTATTAGTCGCGTGGCCCCAGCATTTT. This gives the protein CASSLLVAWPQHF.

The rearrangement uses TRBV24-1 and TRBJ1-2; no reliable D call. Trimming pared 1 base from V and 4 bases from J, leaving 21 bases between. CDR3 size: 18 residues. Germline V gene lookup returns CDR1 KGHDR and CDR2 SFDVKD. The CDR3 DNA sequence: TGTGCCACCAGTGATTTTGGAGACGGACGGCCGCCGGGCTATGGCTACACCTTC. Translated: CATSDFGDGRPPGYGYTF.

In this sample, this clonotype turned up a few times. This sequence joins TRBV30 and TRBJ2-3, with TRBD1 identical over 9 bases. This CDR3 spans 15 amino acids. J gave up 5 bases and V 1 base, and 7 bases lay outside the gene matches. Germline lookup yields CDR1 GTSNPN and CDR2 SVGIG (reference sequence). The CDR3 region has the DNA TGTGCCTGGAGTGCGGAACAGGGGGCTGGAGATACGCAGTATTTT. This encodes CAWSAEQGAGDTQYF.

This chain uses TRBV14 with TRBJ2-4; no clear D gene. The germline V gene has CDR1 SGHDN and CDR2 FVKESK. V was trimmed by 0 bases and J by 7 bases, leaving 7 bases between them. The CDR3 has 13 residues. The CDR3 nucleotides are TGTGCCAGCAGCCAAGATCGAGCCAACATTCAGTACTTC. Amino acid sequence: CASSQDRANIQYF.

The chain employs TRBV7-9 and TRBJ2-2, with unresolved D. The CDR3 has 17 residues. The V end was cut by 1 base, the J end by 0 bases, with 12 bases between. Germline CDR1 is SEHNR and CDR2 is FQNEAQ (reference sequence). In DNA form, the CDR3 reads TGTGCCAGCAGCTTAGTTGGCAGGATACCGAACACCGGGGAGCTGTTTTTT. Its protein product is CASSLVGRIPNTGELFF.

This clonotype was detected only a few times. The gene calls are TRBV5-1 and TRBJ1-2; tentatively, D is TRBD1 (6 bases). The germline V gene encodes CDR1 SGHRS and CDR2 YFSETQ. The CDR3 spans 14 residues. V was trimmed by 0 bases and J by 8 bases, leaving 14 bases between them. For the CDR3, the DNA is TGCGCCAGCAGCTTGGCGGGACACTTTGAAGGCTACACCTTC. It yields the protein CASSLAGHFEGYTF.

This clonotype was seen a handful of times. The V call is TRBV10-3, the J call TRBJ1-2; D uncertain. Trimming stripped 1 base from V and 0 bases from J, with 15 bases between. Germline assignment: CDR1 ENHRY and CDR2 SYGVKD. This CDR3 spans 17 amino acids. The CDR3 DNA follows: TGTGCCATCAGTGAGTTTACTTTGCAGCAGTCTAACTATGGCTACACCTTC. Translating gives CAISEFTLQQSNYGYTF.

The chain joins TRBV10-3 to TRBJ2-1; 9 bases are a match to TRBD2. Germline V gene data show CDR1 as ENHRY and CDR2 as SYGVKD. The CDR3 consists of 15 residues. V lost 2 bases to trimming and J lost 2 bases; unmatched junction nucleotides: 1. The CDR3 sequence: CAISEGLATYNEQFF. The CDR3 coding sequence is TGTGCCATCAGTGAGGGACTAGCGACCTACAATGAGCAGTTCTTC.

A word on this clonotype: One junction end disagrees with the germline gene, perhaps due to a read error. The gene calls are TRBV6-1 and TRBJ1-2; 8 nucleotides align to TRBD1. From germline, CDR1 is MNHNS and CDR2 SASEGT. CDR3 size: 15 residues. CDR3 region: CASSEAGTGRYGHTF. CDR3 in DNA: TGTGCCAGCAGTGAAGCTGGGACAGGCCGTTATGGCCACACCTTC.